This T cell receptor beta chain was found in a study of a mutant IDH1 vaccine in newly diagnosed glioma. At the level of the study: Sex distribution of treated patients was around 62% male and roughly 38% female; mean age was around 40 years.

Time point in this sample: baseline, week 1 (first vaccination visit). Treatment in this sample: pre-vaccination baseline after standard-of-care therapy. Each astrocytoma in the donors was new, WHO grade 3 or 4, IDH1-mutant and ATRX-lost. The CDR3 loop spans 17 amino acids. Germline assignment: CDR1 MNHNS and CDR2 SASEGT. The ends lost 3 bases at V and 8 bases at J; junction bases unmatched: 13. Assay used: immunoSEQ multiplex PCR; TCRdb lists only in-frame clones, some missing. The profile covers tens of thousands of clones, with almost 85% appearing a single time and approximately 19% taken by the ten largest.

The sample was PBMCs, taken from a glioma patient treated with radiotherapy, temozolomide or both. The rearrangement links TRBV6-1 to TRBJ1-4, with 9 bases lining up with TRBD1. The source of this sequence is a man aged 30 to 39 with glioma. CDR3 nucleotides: TGTGCCAGCAGTGATCCGGGACAGGGCGTCTTAAACGAAAAACTGTTTTTT. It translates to CASSDPGQGVLNEKLFF.